The 32 T cell receptor beta chains reported below all come from one sample, sequenced in a study of OX40 agonist ivuxolimab in advanced cancers. Sequencing used immunoSEQ multiplex PCR; TCRdb keeps in-frame clones, though not all of them. The sample has about 94,000 clones, around nine tenths seen once. The specimen was CD4+ or CD8+ T cells sorted from blood, collected in a trial of the OX40 agonist ivuxolimab. Source of these receptors: an adult with an advanced solid tumor such as melanoma, head and neck, liver or kidney cancer.

The gene calls are TRBV19 and TRBJ2-2; 14 nucleotides match TRBD2. The CDR3 length is 16 residues. The ends lost 6 bases at V and 7 bases at J; junction bases unmatched: 7. Germline CDR1 and CDR2: LNHDA and SQIVND (reference sequence). The CDR3 reads CASRNGLAGGHGELFF. CDR3 DNA: TGTGCCAGTAGAAATGGACTAGCGGGAGGTCACGGGGAGCTGTTTTTT.

The V gene is TRBV27, the J gene TRBJ2-5; TRBD2 matches 16 bases. The DNA end is more similar to TRBJ2-7, so the J call may be wrong. Germline lookup yields CDR1 MNHEY and CDR2 SMNVEV (reference sequence). CDR3 length: 18 amino acids. The CDR3 bases are TGTGCCAGCAGTAAGGGACTAGCGGGAGGGCCTTACGTATACGAGCAGTACTTC. Protein sequence: CASSKGLAGGPYVYEQYF.

A note on this clone: Its ends do not fully match the called genes, so a read error is possible. The chain has TRBV4-1 and TRBJ2-3; no clear D gene. The CDR3 consists of 16 residues. Germline CDR1 reads MGHRA; CDR2 reads YSYEKL. The CDR3 sequence is CASSQASGQGTDTQYF. CDR3 coding DNA: TGCGCCAGCAGTCAAGCCTCGGGCCAGGGCACAGATACGCAGTATTTT.

V is TRBV2 and J is TRBJ1-1; no clear D. V shed 6 bases and J shed 1 base, with 9 bases lying between them. Germline V CDR1 and CDR2: SNHLY, FYNNEI. The CDR3 consists of 13 residues. The chain's CDR3 is CASSLYTNTEAFF. The CDR3 coding sequence is TGTGCCAGCAGCCTCTACACGAACACTGAAGCTTTCTTT. Full variable domain (rest looked up from reference TRBV2 and TRBJ1-1): EPEVTQTPSHQVTQMGQEVILRCVPISNHLYFYWYRQILGQKVEFLVSFYNNEISEKSEIFDDQFSVERPDGSNFTLKIRSTKLEDSAMYFCASSLYTNTEAFFGQGTRLTVV.

This clone came up a few times. J is TRBJ2-2 and V is TRBV5-4; no firm D call. This CDR3 contains 13 residues. V gave up 4 bases and J gave up 7 bases, with 11 bases separating them. The germline V gene encodes CDR1 SGHNT and CDR2 YYREEE (reference sequence). The CDR3 coding sequence is TGTGCCAGCAGCCCCGTTAGCAGCGGGGAGCTGTTTTTT. Its translation: CASSPVSSGELFF.

The chain carries TRBV27 and TRBJ2-4; D remains ambiguous. Trimming cost V 4 bases and J 3 bases, with 7 bases left between them. Germline V gene lookup returns CDR1 MNHEY and CDR2 SMNVEV (reference sequence). The CDR3 runs to 13 residues. This CDR3 is CASSSSIKNIQYF. CDR3 in DNA: TGTGCCAGCAGTTCCTCTATCAAAAACATTCAGTACTTC.

This chain's CDR3 is CASSSSGRASEQYF. The DNA for the CDR3 is TGTGCCAGCAGCTCAAGCGGGAGGGCATCCGAGCAGTACTTC. V is TRBV7-9 and J is TRBJ2-7; 10 bases are a match to TRBD2. Trimming cost V 4 bases and J 6 bases; bases outside gene matches: 6. Germline values: CDR1 SEHNR, CDR2 FQNEAQ (reference sequence). This CDR3 contains 14 residues.

The chain is built from TRBV28 and TRBJ2-3, with TRBD2 identical over 7 bases. The J segment lost 2 bases and the V segment lost 5 bases, leaving 4 bases of the junction unmatched. This CDR3 comprises 14 residues. Germline loops: CDR1 MDHEN, CDR2 SYDVKM. The CDR3 here is CASSPAGPTDTQYF. In nucleotides, the CDR3 is TGTGCCAGCAGTCCAGCGGGGCCCACAGATACGCAGTATTTT.

The chain recombines TRBV7-3 with TRBJ2-3; maybe TRBD2 (6 bases). V lost 1 base and J lost 2, with 7 bases in between. This CDR3 spans 14 amino acids. CDR1 and CDR2 (germline): SGHTA, FQGTGA. CDR3 DNA: TGTGCCAGCAGCTTAAGCGGGAACACAGATACGCAGTATTTT. This translates into CASSLSGNTDTQYF.

V and J are TRBV25-1 and TRBJ2-3; D not certain. This CDR3 is built from 14 residues. Trimming shortened V by 4 bases and J by 2 bases, and 10 bases separated the two germline ends. Germline CDR1 and CDR2: MGHDK and SYGVNS. CDR3 sequence: CASSVLTYTDTQYF. The CDR3 DNA is TGTGCCAGCAGTGTCCTGACCTACACAGATACGCAGTATTTT.

V gene TRBV9 combines with J gene TRBJ2-5; 8 bases fit TRBD2. The ends lost 0 bases at V and 5 bases at J; junction bases unmatched: 3. In germline, CDR1 is SGDLS, CDR2 YYNGEE. The CDR3 extends over 14 amino acids. The CDR3 is CASSVGLAGETQYF. The DNA for the CDR3 is TGTGCCAGCAGCGTAGGGCTAGCGGGCGAGACCCAGTACTTC.

The CDR3 nucleotides read TGCGCCAGCGAGCTAGCGGCCACAGGTGGAAGAGAAAATAAGCAGTACTTC. It codes for CASELAATGGRENKQYF. This chain uses TRBV5-1 with TRBJ2-7, with 7 bases matching TRBD2. The CDR3 consists of 17 residues. V was clipped by 7 bases and J by 8 bases; unmatched bases: 24. Germline assignment: CDR1 SGHRS and CDR2 YFSETQ. The full variable domain, completed using reference TRBV5-1 and TRBJ2-7, is KAGVTQTPRYLIKTRGQQVTLSCSPISGHRSVSWYQQTPGQGLQFLFEYFSETQRNKGNFPGRFSGRQFSNSRSEMNVSTLELGDSALYLCASELAATGGRENKQYFGPGTRLTVT.

J is TRBJ1-2 and V is TRBV7-2, with 8 bases that match TRBD1. The V gene's germline CDR1 is SGHTA and CDR2 FQGNSA. This CDR3 has 14 amino acids. The V and J ends lost 0 bases and 8 bases, in that order; junction bases with no gene match: 5. The CDR3 nucleotides read TGTGCCAGCAGCTTAGCGGGACAGGAGAAGGGCTACACCTTC. Translation gives CASSLAGQEKGYTF. Full variable domain (remainder filled in from reference TRBV7-2 and TRBJ1-2): GAGVSQSPSNKVTEKGKDVELRCDPISGHTALYWYRQSLGQGLEFLIYFQGNSAPDKSGLPSDRFSAERTGGSVSTLTIQRTQQEDSAVYLCASSLAGQEKGYTFGSGTRLTVV.

The J gene is TRBJ2-2, the V gene TRBV9, with TRBD1 matching over 7 bases. Germline V gene sequence: CDR1 SGDLS, CDR2 YYNGEE. The CDR3 contains 16 residues. Unmatched junction bases numbered 4, after V lost 2 bases and J lost 0 bases. CDR3 amino acids: CASSVLQGPNTGELFF. CDR3 in DNA: TGTGCCAGCAGCGTCTTACAGGGGCCGAACACCGGGGAGCTGTTTTTT.

V is TRBV27 and J is TRBJ2-3; 12 bases match TRBD2. The V segment lost 2 bases and the J segment 5 bases; nucleotides outside the gene matches: 5. This CDR3 has 16 amino acids. Germline CDR1 reads MNHEY; CDR2 reads SMNVEV (reference sequence). The chain's CDR3 is CASSLSLLAGGDTQYF. The CDR3 nucleotides read TGTGCCAGCAGTTTAAGTCTACTAGCGGGAGGAGATACGCAGTATTTT.

J is TRBJ1-5 and V is TRBV6-5; D may be TRBD1 (6 bases). Trimming stripped 6 bases from V and 5 bases from J, with 17 bases between. The CDR3 runs to 15 residues. In germline, CDR1 is MNHEY, CDR2 SVGAGI. CDR3 loop: CASSPGSGAYQPQHF. The CDR3 bases are TGTGCCAGCAGCCCAGGGTCGGGGGCCTATCAGCCCCAGCATTTT.

This sequence joins TRBV15 and TRBJ2-2; D is unclear. Germline-derived CDR1 and CDR2 are LNHNV and YYDKDF (reference sequence). V was trimmed by 0 bases and J by 8 bases, leaving 10 bases between them. This CDR3 region has 14 residues. In DNA, the CDR3 is TGTGCCACCAGCAGAGACTTGTCGGATGGGGAGCTGTTTTTT. Residues: CATSRDLSDGELFF.

The chain links TRBV19 to TRBJ1-5; 8 bases align to TRBD1. The CDR3 length is 15 residues. Germline CDR1 is LNHDA and CDR2 is SQIVND (reference sequence). V was clipped by 5 bases and J by 7 bases; unmatched bases: 10. CDR3 in amino acids: CASSATGEHSQPQHF. The DNA of the CDR3 is TGTGCCAGTAGTGCGACAGGGGAACATAGCCAGCCCCAGCATTTT.

The J gene is TRBJ1-1, the V gene TRBV19, with D perhaps matching TRBD1 (6 bases). Germline V gene data show CDR1 as LNHDA and CDR2 as SQIVND (reference sequence). Trimming pared 4 bases from V and 4 bases from J, leaving 13 bases between. The CDR3 has 14 residues. CDR3 bases: TGTGCCAGTAGTACCCAGGGGTCCGGCACTGAAGCTTTCTTT. This translates into CASSTQGSGTEAFF.

The count of this clone is one. The J gene is TRBJ2-7, the V gene TRBV7-2; maybe TRBD2 (6 bases). The CDR3 sequence is 15 residues long. The V gene's germline CDR1 is SGHTA and CDR2 FQGNSA. Trimming removed 0 bases from V and 0 bases from J, with 9 bases in between. CDR3 nucleotides: TGTGCCAGCAGCTTAGCGGCGGACTACTCCTACGAGCAGTACTTC. Translated: CASSLAADYSYEQYF.

J is TRBJ2-7 and V is TRBV11-1; D ambiguous. Germline lookup yields CDR1 SGHAT and CDR2 FQDESV (reference sequence). The V end lost 5 bases, the J end lost 5 bases, and 7 bases lay between the germline ends. The CDR3 totals 11 residues. The CDR3 sequence: CASSRFDEQYF. The CDR3 DNA reads TGTGCCAGCAGCCGGTTTGACGAGCAGTACTTC. The whole variable domain, remainder taken from reference TRBV11-1 and TRBJ2-7, is EAEVAQSPRYKITEKSQAVAFWCDPISGHATLYWYRQILGQGPELLVQFQDESVVDDSQLPKDRFSAERLKGVDSTLKIQPAELGDSAMYLCASSRFDEQYFGPGTRLTVT.

This clone came up once. The gene calls are TRBV9 and TRBJ2-3, with 7 positions matching TRBD2. CDR1 and CDR2 (germline): SGDLS, YYNGEE. J lost 6 bases, V lost 0 bases, and 13 bases had no gene match. The CDR3 is made up of 17 amino acids. This CDR3 reads CASSVERRGSVTDTQYF. The CDR3 DNA is TGTGCCAGCAGCGTAGAACGGCGGGGGAGCGTCACGGATACGCAGTATTTT.

This sequence joins TRBV19 and TRBJ1-1; TRBD1 matches at 7 bases. The J segment lost 1 base and the V segment lost 5 bases, leaving 10 bases of the junction unmatched. Germline loops: CDR1 LNHDA, CDR2 SQIVND (reference sequence). The CDR3 spans 16 residues. The CDR3 bases are TGTGCCAGTAGTGACCTGAACAGGGGTTCGAACACTGAAGCTTTCTTT. The encoded protein is CASSDLNRGSNTEAFF.

The V and J genes are TRBV6-7 and TRBJ2-1; 8 bases align to TRBD2. TRBV6-7 is marked as an open reading frame, function uncertain. CDR3 length equals 20 residues. Germline trimming cut 8 bases from V and 0 bases from J; bases unmatched to any gene: 21. The chain's CDR3 is CASRETPRRLAGGSYNEQFF. CDR3 sequence (DNA): TGTGCCAGCCGAGAAACCCCAAGGCGGCTCGCGGGGGGCTCCTACAATGAGCAGTTCTTC.

This sequence joins TRBV7-2 and TRBJ2-7; TRBD2 aligns across 10 bases. The germline V gene encodes CDR1 SGHTA and CDR2 FQGNSA. The V and J ends lost 5 bases and 0 bases, in that order; junction bases with no gene match: 7. The CDR3 runs to 16 residues. The CDR3 loop reads CASSRASGSGSYEQYF. In DNA, the CDR3 is TGTGCCAGCAGCCGAGCTAGCGGGAGTGGCTCCTACGAGCAGTACTTC.

This chain links TRBV6-6 with TRBJ2-1, with D possibly being TRBD1 (5 bases). The CDR3 sequence is 15 residues long. V was trimmed by 5 bases and J by 2 bases, leaving 13 bases between them. CDR1 and CDR2 from the germline V gene are MNHNY and SVGAGI (reference sequence). CDR3 nucleotide sequence: TGTGCCAGCAGTCGGCAGGGAAACACCTACAATGAGCAGTTCTTC. This encodes CASSRQGNTYNEQFF.

V is TRBV6-6 and J is TRBJ2-7, with D possibly matching TRBD1 (5 bases). This CDR3 spans 14 amino acids. Looked up from germline, CDR1 is MNHNY and CDR2 is SVGAGI (reference sequence). V shed 2 bases and J shed 6 bases, with 14 bases lying between them. For the CDR3, the DNA is TGTGCCAGCAGTTACGGGGCGGTAGGGGCCGAGCAGTACTTC. It specifies CASSYGAVGAEQYF.

The chain uses TRBV4-2 and TRBJ2-1; D may be TRBD1 (5 bases). Germline loops: CDR1 LGHNA, CDR2 YNFKEQ. This CDR3 is 13 amino acids long. V shed 4 bases and J shed 3 bases, with 7 bases lying between them. The CDR3 DNA sequence: TGTGCCAGCAGCCCAGGACACTACAATGAGCAGTTCTTC. As protein: CASSPGHYNEQFF.

The chain couples TRBV5-1 to TRBJ2-6, with a weak D call TRBD1 (6 bases). Germline CDR1 SGHRS, CDR2 YFSETQ. The CDR3 is 17 residues long. V was cut by 0 bases and J by 0 bases, with 10 bases left in between. This CDR3 is CASSLAGAVSGANVLTF. CDR3 DNA sequence: TGCGCCAGCAGCTTGGCAGGGGCGGTCTCTGGGGCCAACGTCCTGACTTTC.

This chain joins TRBV2 and TRBJ2-7; TRBD1 agrees at 10 bases. The V gene's germline CDR1 is SNHLY and CDR2 FYNNEI. The V and J ends lost 7 bases and 3 bases, in that order; junction bases with no gene match: 9. The CDR3 is 15 residues long. The CDR3 region is CASTLGQGVGYEQYF. The CDR3 nucleotides are TGTGCCAGCACCCTCGGACAGGGGGTCGGCTACGAGCAGTACTTC.

The chain has TRBV12-5 and TRBJ2-5; 8 bases align to TRBD1. Trimming cost V 0 bases and J 5 bases; bases outside gene matches: 11. The CDR3 runs 17 residues. The germline CDR1 and CDR2 sequences are LGHNT and FRNRAP. The chain's CDR3 is CASGLVSRDRTRETQYF. The CDR3 region has the DNA TGTGCTAGTGGTTTGGTTTCCCGGGACAGGACGCGGGAGACCCAGTACTTC.

The genes are TRBV7-9 and TRBJ1-4; TRBD1 agrees at 11 bases. The CDR3 sequence is 15 residues long. Germline values: CDR1 SEHNR, CDR2 FQNEAQ (reference sequence). With V trimmed by 5 bases and J by 6 bases, 5 bases remained unmatched. The CDR3 protein is CASSARDRGDEKLFF. The CDR3 region has the DNA TGTGCCAGCAGCGCGAGGGACAGGGGGGATGAAAAACTGTTTTTT.